The 15 T cell receptor beta chains below come from one sample, sequenced in a study of neurological immune-mediated disorders. TCRdb processed the 5' RACE reads anew with MiXCR; each CDR3 protein has one entry. This table has approximately 90,000 distinct CDR3 sequences, around 3.4% appearing once. Sequenced material: PBMCs. These receptors originate from a young woman with multiple sclerosis.

Ten or more counts support this clonotype. The CDR3 spells CASSTGWDTQYF. For the CDR3, the DNA is TGCGCCAGCAGCACGGGGTGGGATACGCAGTATTTT. The chain recombines TRBV5-1 with TRBJ2-3, with TRBD2 as a possible D gene (5 bases). Between the trimmed V and J ends, which lost 4 bases and 6 bases, there was a span of 9 bases. Germline CDR1 SGHRS, CDR2 YFSETQ. This CDR3 contains 12 residues.

This clonotype was counted many times. This chain links TRBV4-1 with TRBJ2-5; the D gene is possibly TRBD1 (5 bases). CDR3 length: 16 amino acids. Germline CDR1 reads MGHRA; CDR2 reads YSYEKL. V lost 0 bases to trimming and J lost 1 base, with 12 bases between them. CDR3 region: CASSQERGDTQETQYF. Here the CDR3 DNA reads TGCGCCAGCAGCCAAGAAAGGGGCGATACCCAAGAGACCCAGTACTTC.

This clonotype came up many times. This sequence joins TRBV4-1 and TRBJ1-6; D gene unclear. The CDR3 spans 12 residues. Trimming pared 2 bases from V and 11 bases from J, leaving 7 bases between. CDR1 MGHRA and CDR2 YSYEKL come from the germline V gene. DNA for the CDR3: TGCGCCAGCAGCCAAACCCTGGCACCCCTCCACTTT. Translation gives CASSQTLAPLHF.

The table lists this clonotype with many counts. The rearrangement links TRBV5-6 to TRBJ2-5; D is ambiguous. Germline V gene lookup returns CDR1 SGHDT and CDR2 YYEEEE. The CDR3 is 14 amino acids. V dropped 0 bases and J dropped 2 bases, with 8 bases sitting between them. The CDR3 coding sequence is TGTGCCAGCAGCTTGGGCAGGCGACAAGAGACCCAGTACTTC. Protein sequence: CASSLGRRQETQYF.

This clonotype was picked up many times. This rearrangement joins TRBV12-3 or TRBV12-4 to TRBJ2-1; 9 nucleotides line up with TRBD1. V shed 0 bases and J 7 bases; nucleotides not matched to a gene: 7. This CDR3 spans 16 amino acids. For the CDR3, the DNA is TGTGCCAGCAGTTTAGCTTCAGGACAGGGGTTGAATGAGCAGTTCTTC. It codes for CASSLASGQGLNEQFF.

The chain joins TRBV18 to TRBJ1-5, with a weak D call TRBD1 (6 bases). The CDR3 is 15 amino acids. Trimming took 1 base from V and 7 from J, leaving 14 bases between them. In germline, CDR1 is KGHSH, CDR2 LQKENI. CDR3: CASSPLPGADQPQHF. The CDR3 DNA reads as TGTGCCAGCTCACCACTCCCGGGGGCGGACCAGCCCCAGCATTTT.

This clonotype was counted many times. The chain couples TRBV6-5 to TRBJ2-7; the match to TRBD1 covers 7 bases. V was pared by 8 bases and J by 4 bases, with 11 bases of the junction left unmatched. The CDR3 runs to 14 residues. Germline V gene lookup returns CDR1 MNHEY and CDR2 SVGAGI. The CDR3 reads CASSVSGGRYEQYF. CDR3 nucleotides: TGTGCCAGCTCAGTGTCAGGGGGTAGGTACGAGCAGTACTTC.

This clonotype was seen repeatedly, ten times or more. The chain recombines TRBV27 with TRBJ1-2, with 12 bases that match TRBD1. V lost 2 bases and J lost 4; bases outside the gene matches: 8. CDR3 length: 17 residues. Per the germline V gene, CDR1 is MNHEY and CDR2 is SMNVEV (reference sequence). The CDR3 DNA is TGTGCCAGCAGTTTAGGGACAGGGGGCGAAAGAGGCTATGGCTACACCTTC. Protein: CASSLGTGGERGYGYTF.

This clonotype was detected ten times or more. The chain uses TRBV12-3 or TRBV12-4 and TRBJ2-3; D assignment may be TRBD1 or TRBD2 (6 bases each). Trimming removed 6 bases at V and 3 bases at J, with 16 bases between. The CDR3 is made up of 15 amino acids. CDR3 coding DNA: TGTGCCAGCAGGGTGGGGGGCAGAGAGACAGATACGCAGTATTTT. Residues: CASRVGGRETDTQYF.

There are many counts of this clonotype. This chain joins TRBV3-1 and TRBJ2-6, with a weak D call TRBD1 (5 bases). CDR1 is LGHDT and CDR2 is YNNKEL in the germline V gene (reference sequence). The CDR3 extends over 17 amino acids. Trimming took off 0 bases at V and 3 bases at J, with 12 bases between the two ends. Here the CDR3 DNA reads TGTGCCAGCAGCCAAGAGATCAGGGATCATGGGGCCAACGTCCTGACTTTC. This translates into CASSQEIRDHGANVLTF. The full variable domain, with the rest looked up from reference TRBV3-1 and TRBJ2-6, is DTAVSQTPKYLVTQMGNDKSIKCEQNLGHDTMYWYKQDSKKFLKIMFSYNNKELIINETVPNRFSPKSPDKAHLNLHINSLELGDSAVYFCASSQEIRDHGANVLTFGAGSRLTVL.

This clonotype was seen ten or more times. The rearrangement uses TRBV5-1 and TRBJ2-1, with 7 bases aligning to TRBD1. Germline V lookup: CDR1 SGHRS, CDR2 YFSETQ. With 4 bases clipped from V and 5 bases from J, the junction kept 6 bases outside the gene matches. CDR3 size: 14 residues. Written as DNA, the CDR3 is TGCGCCAGCAGCCTACAGGGGCCTGACAATGAGCAGTTCTTC. It is translated as CASSLQGPDNEQFF.

As for this clonotype: This may arise from a read error, as a much more abundant clone is one base away. V and J are TRBV7-2 and TRBJ1-5; unclear D gene. The CDR3 is 16 amino acids. Germline assignment: CDR1 SGHTA and CDR2 FQGNSA. CDR3: CASSLGAVYSNQHQHF. The DNA for the CDR3 is TGTGCCAGCAGCTTAGGGGCAGTTTATAGCAATCAGCACCAGCATTTT.

This clonotype was seen a handful of times. The V gene is TRBV4-2, the J gene TRBJ1-3; D remains unclear. This CDR3 is built from 15 residues. V lost 0 bases to trimming and J lost 2 bases, with 8 bases between them. Germline values: CDR1 LGHNA, CDR2 YNFKEQ. Here the CDR3 reads CASSQDSTAGNTIYF. The DNA of the CDR3 is TGTGCCAGCAGCCAAGATTCTACAGCTGGAAACACCATATATTTT.

This clonotype was observed many times. The chain employs TRBV4-3 and TRBJ2-7; TRBD2 aligns across 15 bases. The germline V gene encodes CDR1 LGHNA and CDR2 YSLEER. This CDR3 region has 18 residues. V shed 0 bases, J shed 7 bases, and the junction held 10 bases outside the gene matches. The CDR3, as DNA: TGCGCCAGCAGCCAAGAAGGACTAGCGGGAGGGCCCGTGGGGGAGCAGTACTTC. This gives the protein CASSQEGLAGGPVGEQYF.

This clonotype came up once. A much larger clone lies one base from this, so it may be a read error. The V call is TRBV10-3, the J call TRBJ2-3; a possible D gene is TRBD1 (5 bases). This CDR3 has 15 amino acids. Between the trimmed V and J ends, which lost 6 bases and 2 bases, there was a span of 15 bases. CDR1 and CDR2 from the germline V gene are ENHRY and SYGVKD. The CDR3 loop reads CAIRDLRRDTDTQYF. The CDR3 DNA reads as TGTGCCATCAGAGACCTCCGCAGGGACACAGATACGCAGTATTTT.